Following are 5 T cell receptor beta chains from one sample sequenced in a study of cytomegalovirus exposure and HLA in healthy donors. The study ran its PCR with 60 Vbeta and 13 Jbeta primers. Only in-frame clones appear in the TCRdb table, and some are missing; sequencing was by immunoSEQ multiplex PCR. The sample yields a few hundred thousand clones, 75% to 80% seen once. Sequencing input: PBMCs. These receptor sequences come from a young man in good health and CMV-seronegative.

The chain links TRBV7-3 to TRBJ1-1, with no clear D. This CDR3 has 15 residues. Germline values: CDR1 SGHTA, CDR2 FQGTGA. V lost 2 bases and J lost 1, with 11 bases in between. This CDR3 is CASSLERSSNTEAFF. CDR3 in DNA: TGTGCCAGCAGCTTAGAGCGGTCCTCGAACACTGAAGCTTTCTTT.

In this sample, this clone turned up once. The chain joins TRBV25-1 to TRBJ2-5, with 8 bases aligning to TRBD2. The CDR3 extends over 13 amino acids. The V gene's germline CDR1 is MGHDK and CDR2 SYGVNS. With 8 bases clipped from V and 1 base from J, the junction kept 3 bases outside the gene matches. CDR3: CASYGGGQETQYF. The CDR3 coding sequence is TGTGCCAGCTACGGGGGGGGCCAAGAGACCCAGTACTTC.

The genes are TRBV5-8 and TRBJ1-5, with 9 positions matching TRBD1. Trimming at V came to 4 bases and at J to 5 bases, leaving 7 bases not matched to a gene. The germline V gene has CDR1 SGHTS and CDR2 YDEGEE. The CDR3 covers 15 residues. CDR3 sequence reads: CASSNPGQGHQPQHF. CDR3 sequence (DNA): TGTGCCAGCAGCAATCCGGGACAGGGACATCAGCCCCAGCATTTT. Full variable domain (outside the CDR3, taken from reference TRBV5-8 and TRBJ1-5): EAGVTQSPTHLIKTRGQQATLRCSPISGHTSVYWYQQALGLGLQFLLWYDEGEERNRGNFPPRFSGRQFPNYSSELNVNALELEDSALYLCASSNPGQGHQPQHFGDGTRLSIL.

The V gene is TRBV27, the J gene TRBJ1-4; D unresolved. CDR1 is MNHEY, CDR2 SMNVEV, per germline (reference sequence). Trimming stripped 8 bases from V and 7 bases from J, with 17 bases between. CDR3 length: 14 residues. The CDR3 DNA is TGTGCCAGCCGATGGAGGGCTCCCGGTGAAAAACTGTTTTTT. The encoded protein is CASRWRAPGEKLFF.

V usage is TRBV18 and J usage is TRBJ1-1; D is undetermined. The CDR3 runs 15 residues. V was trimmed by 2 bases and J by 0 bases, leaving 10 bases between them. Germline values: CDR1 KGHSH, CDR2 LQKENI. The CDR3 DNA reads as TGTGCCAGCTCACCAGATGGGCAGATGAACACTGAAGCTTTCTTT. Amino acid sequence: CASSPDGQMNTEAFF.